Here is one T cell receptor beta chain with its context. No cognate antigen has been identified for it. The input lacks base qualities; no much larger clone sits a single base away. V was cut back by 0 bases and J by 5 bases, leaving a gap of 15 bases between them. The cysteine opens and the phenylalanine closes a CDR3 of 16 amino acids. Only the CDR3 DNA is retained, 48 bases long and in frame from the first base. CDR1 and CDR2 are read off the germline V gene as SGDLS and YYNGEE. TCRbeta CDR3 regions were amplified from genomic DNA using the immunoSEQ Assay, a bias-controlled multiplex PCR. The authors' analysis ran thus. The number of nucleated cells in each sample was estimated by amplification of reference gene primers within the assay. To quantify the absolute abundance of each unique TCRbeta CDR3 rearrangement, sequence reads were collapsed and filtered. For each sample, productive Simpson clonality was calculated as the square root of Simpson's diversity index over productive rearrangements. Sourced from immuneACCESS, this table was stored by TCRdb with only in-frame sequences that have V and J called. A share of the clones is absent; for the studies checked, an unresolved V gene accounts for under half, and the remainder has no known explanation. V and J calls and clone size follow that table, whereas D and trimming were derived from the DNA. This sample comprises fewer than 300,000 clones, under 90% of them detected only once. 3.1% of the sample belongs to the ten largest clones.

This entry comes from a study of blood T cell repertoires in COVID-19 (dated by TCRdb to 2020 to 2022). Regarding the research as a whole: Samples from collaborators originated in the United States, Italy and Spain and spanned both the acute and convalescent phases of COVID-19. A freely available public database, intended as a resource for researchers studying the immune response to SARS-CoV-2, is where the repertoires were released. Deeply sampled blood TCRbeta repertoires from subjects exposed to, actively infected with, or recovered from COVID-19 were included in the dataset. Sample metadata almost always included a de-identified subject ID, COVID-19 status, age in years and sex. The prospective study material was composed of cDNA or gDNA derived from T cells, B-cell-depleted T cells, or PBMCs. Samples were obtained from the ongoing ImmuneRACE study (first 160 participants) and from over 1,000 subjects provided by 6 global collaborators. HLA class I and class II types, where available, came from metadata supplied by the sample provider rather than from assay-based typing.

The collaborating institutions used their own protocols to collect whole blood in K2EDTA tubes. Collaborator samples were shipped for TCRbeta analysis as frozen whole blood, isolated PBMCs, or DNA extracted from either sample type. What the research found in general, with its limitations: Clinical and demographic metadata were provided uncurated, with the amount varying by source and participant.

The chain is assembled from TRBV9 and TRBJ1-3; tentative D gene TRBD1, with 5 bases matching. Specimen: peripheral blood. This receptor was taken from a woman between 18 and 29 years old with acute or convalescent COVID-19. The CDR3 protein is CASSVALSGGRNTIYF. The DNA sequence is as follows: TGTGCCAGCAGCGTAGCTCTTTCCGGGGGTAGAAACACCATATATTTT.